The 30 T cell receptor beta chains given below trace back to one sample, sequenced in a study of T-cell memory formation after mild COVID-19. TCRdb used MiXCR to reprocess the 5' RACE reads, holding one entry per CDR3 protein. The sample lists approximately 490,000 distinct CDR3 sequences, just over 20% occurring once. Sequencing was done on a sample of PBMCs or a T cell subset sorted from them (not recorded which). All receptors come from an adult woman who had mild COVID-19 (a few samples of this study predate the infection). Cell type and time point are not known.

This clonotype has more than one count but fewer than ten. The chain carries TRBV5-1 and TRBJ1-1, with TRBD1 matching 7 bases. Germline loops: CDR1 SGHRS, CDR2 YFSETQ. The length of the CDR3 is 14 residues. V lost 4 bases to trimming and J lost 2 bases; unmatched junction nucleotides: 5. The CDR3 sequence: CASSVGQSNTEAFF. CDR3 nucleotides: TGCGCCAGCAGCGTGGGACAGAGCAACACTGAAGCTTTCTTT.

This clonotype was recorded a few times. This chain links TRBV7-9 with TRBJ2-1; D gene ambiguous. This CDR3 contains 12 residues. Trimming left V 5 bases short and J 5 bases short, with 7 bases between. The germline V gene encodes CDR1 SEHNR and CDR2 FQNEAQ (reference sequence). CDR3 sequence: CASSTLNNEQFF. CDR3 sequence (DNA): TGTGCCAGCAGCACCCTCAACAATGAGCAGTTCTTC.

CDR3 sequence reads: CASSYSTSGSSGELFF. Written as DNA, the CDR3 is TGTGCCAGCAGTTACTCGACTAGCGGGAGCTCTGGGGAGCTGTTTTTT. The chain links TRBV6-5 to TRBJ2-2; 12 positions match TRBD2. The CDR3 is 16 residues long. The germline gives CDR1 MNHEY, CDR2 SVGAGI. V was pared by 0 bases and J by 8 bases, with 4 bases of the junction left unmatched.

The chain uses TRBV5-1 and TRBJ2-7; D not certain. Looked up from germline, CDR1 is SGHRS and CDR2 is YFSETQ. CDR3 size: 13 residues. V was shortened by 2 bases and J by 5 bases, with 11 bases between the two germline ends. CDR3 amino acids: CASSFPAVDEQYF. CDR3 coding DNA: TGCGCCAGCAGCTTTCCGGCCGTGGACGAGCAGTACTTC.

This clonotype was seen only a few times. J is TRBJ2-7 and V is TRBV5-1; 12 bases align to TRBD1. In germline, CDR1 is SGHRS, CDR2 YFSETQ. CDR3 length equals 18 residues. The J segment lost 3 bases and the V segment lost 1 base, leaving 11 bases of the junction unmatched. The CDR3 here is CASSLSGTGGGFVYEQYF. The CDR3 coding sequence is TGCGCCAGCAGCTTGTCCGGGACAGGGGGCGGTTTTGTCTACGAGCAGTACTTC.

This clonotype has just a few counts. This sequence joins TRBV19 and TRBJ2-7, with 7 bases that match TRBD1. CDR3 length equals 14 residues. With 4 bases clipped from V and 7 bases from J, the junction kept 10 bases outside the gene matches. Germline V lookup: CDR1 LNHDA, CDR2 SQIVND (reference sequence). The CDR3, as DNA: TGTGCCAGTAGTACTTACAGGGGTTTGGGGGAGCAGTACTTC. It yields the protein CASSTYRGLGEQYF. Drawing the rest from reference TRBV19 and TRBJ2-7, the complete variable domain is DGGITQSPKYLFRKEGQNVTLSCEQNLNHDAMYWYRQDPGQGLRLIYYSQIVNDFQKGDIAEGYSVSREKKESFPLTVTSAQKNPTAFYLCASSTYRGLGEQYFGPGTRLTVT.

The genes are TRBV7-2 and TRBJ2-6, with D perhaps matching TRBD1 or TRBD2 (6 bases each). The CDR3 consists of 16 residues. Germline assignment: CDR1 SGHTA and CDR2 FQGNSA. V lost 4 bases, J lost 4 bases, and 14 bases lay in between. The CDR3 nucleotides read TGTGCCAGCAGCTCACCGGGGGCATGGGGGGCCAACGTCCTGACTTTC. As protein: CASSSPGAWGANVLTF.

This clonotype was detected many times. A much larger clone differs by one base, so this may be a read error. This chain connects TRBV7-3 to TRBJ2-2; D uncertain. Trimming shortened V by 4 bases and J by 3 bases, and 3 bases separated the two germline ends. CDR1 and CDR2 (germline): SGHTA, FQGTGA. The CDR3 totals 12 residues. CDR3 nucleotides: TGTGCCAGCAGCTCCTACACCGGGGAGCTGTTTTTT. It yields the protein CASSSYTGELFF.

A few counts support this clonotype. This chain links TRBV20-1 with TRBJ2-2; D call uncertain. Germline V CDR1 and CDR2: DFQATT, SNEGSKA (reference sequence). The V end lost 3 bases, the J end lost 3 bases, and 11 bases lay between the germline ends. The length of the CDR3 is 14 residues. CDR3 region: CSASRPGHTGELFF. CDR3 DNA sequence: TGCAGTGCTAGTAGGCCGGGCCACACCGGGGAGCTGTTTTTT.

V usage is TRBV7-9 and J usage is TRBJ2-6; 7 nucleotides line up with TRBD1. Germline loops: CDR1 SEHNR, CDR2 FQNEAQ (reference sequence). Germline trimming cut 0 bases from V and 0 bases from J; bases unmatched to any gene: 8. This CDR3 contains 19 residues. The CDR3 is CASSLAYSGQPSGANVLTF. For the CDR3, the DNA is TGTGCCAGCAGCTTAGCGTACTCGGGACAGCCCTCTGGGGCCAACGTCCTGACTTTC.

This chain connects TRBV10-2 to TRBJ1-2; 7 bases align to TRBD1. The J segment lost 0 bases and the V segment lost 6 bases, leaving 10 bases of the junction unmatched. The CDR3 loop spans 16 amino acids. The germline CDR1 and CDR2 sequences are WSHSY and SAAADI. The DNA for the CDR3 is TGCGCCAGCAGAGAGAACCCAGGGACAGCTAACTATGGCTACACCTTC. Translation gives CASRENPGTANYGYTF.

In the case of this clonotype: This may stem from a read error, because a much larger clone lies one nucleotide away. The V call is TRBV7-2, the J call TRBJ2-3; D not resolved. Trimming took 5 bases from V and 4 from J, leaving 1 base between them. Per the germline V gene, CDR1 is SGHTA and CDR2 is FQGNSA. The CDR3 totals 10 residues. The CDR3 sequence is CASSPDTQYF. As DNA, the CDR3 is TGTGCCAGCAGCCCAGATACGCAGTATTTT.

The rearrangement joins TRBV24-1 to TRBJ2-5, with 8 bases aligning to TRBD2. CDR1 KGHDR and CDR2 SFDVKD come from the germline V gene. This CDR3 comprises 15 residues. Trimming took 7 bases from V and 2 from J; bases not matched to a gene: 8. The CDR3 nucleotides read TGTGCCACCAGCATCCTCACTAGCGGTCAAGAGACCCAGTACTTC. Translated: CATSILTSGQETQYF.

In its sample, this clonotype was seen many times. The chain has TRBV6-5 and TRBJ1-1; D perhaps matches TRBD1 (6 bases). V was pared by 0 bases and J by 3 bases, with 8 bases between. The CDR3 covers 14 residues. Germline V lookup: CDR1 MNHEY, CDR2 SVGAGI. CDR3 bases: TGTGCCAGCAGTTACTCGGGGGGCGACACTGAAGCTTTCTTT. It encodes CASSYSGGDTEAFF.

The rearrangement links TRBV5-6 to TRBJ1-4, with D unresolved. Germline loops: CDR1 SGHDT, CDR2 YYEEEE. V was cut by 2 bases and J by 5 bases, with 13 bases left in between. CDR3 size: 15 residues. The CDR3 DNA reads as TGTGCCAGCAGCTTTCAGCAAACAAAGAATGAAAAACTGTTTTTT. This translates into CASSFQQTKNEKLFF.

This chain links TRBV24-1 with TRBJ2-1, with 7 bases matching TRBD1. J was trimmed by 1 base and V by 4 bases; bases with no gene match: 12. In germline, CDR1 is KGHDR, CDR2 SFDVKD. CDR3 length: 18 residues. DNA for the CDR3: TGTGCCACCAGTGACCGCCGGACAGGCCGGCGGTCCTACAATGAGCAGTTCTTC. Its translation: CATSDRRTGRRSYNEQFF.

V and J are TRBV27 and TRBJ2-1, with D perhaps TRBD2 (6 bases). Germline V gene data show CDR1 as MNHEY and CDR2 as SMNVEV (reference sequence). This CDR3 contains 12 residues. V gave up 8 bases and J gave up 7 bases, with 12 bases separating them. In nucleotides, the CDR3 is TGTGCCAGCCGGGGGTGGGGGAATGAGCAGTTCTTC. It yields the protein CASRGWGNEQFF.

This clonotype turned up a few times. This sequence joins TRBV11-1 and TRBJ2-7; 10 bases agree with TRBD1. Germline V gives CDR1 SGHAT, CDR2 FQDESV (reference sequence). Trimming took 3 bases from V and 3 from J; bases not matched to a gene: 8. This CDR3 is 16 amino acids long. CDR3 sequence (DNA): TGTGCCAGCAGCTTCGAAACCGGGACAGGGGTCTACGAGCAGTACTTC. It encodes CASSFETGTGVYEQYF.

This clonotype was detected ten times or more. The V gene is TRBV12-3 or TRBV12-4, the J gene TRBJ2-2; TRBD2 matches 10 bases. Trimming took 5 bases from V and 1 from J; bases not matched to a gene: 4. The CDR3 loop spans 16 amino acids. CDR3 loop: CASSLRLAGNTGELFF. DNA for the CDR3: TGTGCCAGCAGTCTCAGACTAGCGGGGAACACCGGGGAGCTGTTTTTT.

This clonotype has a handful of counts. The gene calls are TRBV12-3 or TRBV12-4 and TRBJ2-1, with 10 bases lining up with TRBD2. The CDR3 extends over 16 amino acids. V gave up 6 bases and J gave up 1 base; unmatched junction bases: 6. The CDR3: CASSPSGSISYNEQFF. As DNA, the CDR3 is TGTGCCAGCAGCCCTAGCGGGAGTATTTCCTACAATGAGCAGTTCTTC.

This clonotype showed up just a few times. As DNA, the CDR3 is TGTGCCAGCAGCTTATATAACACCGGGGAGCTGTTTTTT. The encoded protein is CASSLYNTGELFF. V gene TRBV7-2 combines with J gene TRBJ2-2, with D unresolved. The V gene lost 2 bases and the J gene lost 2 bases, with 3 bases spanning the gap. This CDR3 is 13 amino acids long. CDR1 is SGHTA, CDR2 FQGNSA, per germline.

This chain joins TRBV29-1 and TRBJ1-2; a possible D gene is TRBD1 (5 bases). Germline V gene sequence: CDR1 SQVTM, CDR2 ANQGSEA. There are 13 residues in the CDR3. Trimming took off 4 bases at V and 7 bases at J, with 16 bases between the two ends. As DNA, the CDR3 is TGCAGCGTTGGAGAGGGGACCCCGGGTGGCTACACCTTC. Amino acid sequence: CSVGEGTPGGYTF. Complete variable domain (other parts from reference TRBV29-1 and TRBJ1-2): SAVISQKPSRDICQRGTSLTIQCQVDSQVTMMFWYRQQPGQSLTLIATANQGSEATYESGFVIDKFPISRPNLTFSTLTVSNMSPEDSSIYLCSVGEGTPGGYTFGSGTRLTVV.

This clonotype was counted many times. The gene calls are TRBV7-9 and TRBJ1-2, with D possibly being TRBD1 (5 bases). The germline V and J ends were trimmed by 7 bases and 3 bases, with 15 bases remaining between them. Germline CDR1 and CDR2: SEHNR and FQNEAQ (reference sequence). The CDR3 has 14 residues. In DNA form, the CDR3 reads TGTGCCAGCACCCGGGCAGGGACGGACTATGGCTACACCTTC. As protein: CASTRAGTDYGYTF. The entire variable domain, with the rest obtained from reference TRBV7-9 and TRBJ1-2, is as follows: DTGVSQNPRHKITKRGQNVTFRCDPISEHNRLYWYRQTLGQGPEFLTYFQNEAQLEKSRLLSDRFSAERPKGSFSTLEIQRTEQGDSAMYLCASTRAGTDYGYTFGSGTRLTVV.

Only a few counts were recorded for this clonotype. V is TRBV6-2 or TRBV6-3 and J is TRBJ2-7; 8 bases are a match to TRBD1. V lost 4 bases to trimming and J lost 5 bases; unmatched junction nucleotides: 7. The length of the CDR3 is 14 residues. Germline CDR1 is MNHEY and CDR2 is SVGEGT. CDR3 residues: CASSSDRAVDEQYF. The CDR3 bases are TGTGCCAGCAGTTCGGACAGGGCGGTGGACGAGCAGTACTTC.

CDR3 protein: CAWSVQGSGQPQHF. The CDR3 DNA follows: TGTGCCTGGAGTGTACAAGGGTCAGGTCAGCCCCAGCATTTT. V gene TRBV30 combines with J gene TRBJ1-5; no reliable D call. Trimming took off 0 bases at V and 6 bases at J, with 12 bases between the two ends. The CDR3 spans 14 residues. CDR1 is GTSNPN and CDR2 is SVGIG in the germline V gene (reference sequence).

This clonotype appeared a few times. J is TRBJ1-1 and V is TRBV24-1; TRBD1 is a possible D gene (5 bases). V gave up 1 base and J gave up 9 bases, with 11 bases separating them. Germline V gene sequence: CDR1 KGHDR, CDR2 SFDVKD. This CDR3 comprises 13 residues. The CDR3 protein is CATSDFSGGKAFF. The CDR3 DNA reads as TGTGCCACCAGTGATTTTTCCGGGGGAAAAGCTTTCTTT.

The chain has TRBV5-1 and TRBJ2-1; TRBD1 agrees at 9 bases. The CDR3 has 15 amino acids. Per the germline V gene, CDR1 is SGHRS and CDR2 is YFSETQ. V trimming: 4 bases; J trimming: 9 bases; junction bases outside the gene matches: 11. CDR3 bases: TGCGCCAGCAGCCAGACCGGGACAGGGAAAGGTGAGCAGTTCTTC. It encodes CASSQTGTGKGEQFF.

The chain joins TRBV20-1 to TRBJ1-2; D possibly corresponds to TRBD1 (5 bases). V was trimmed by 5 bases and J by 3 bases, leaving 10 bases between them. This CDR3 comprises 12 residues. Germline CDR1 is DFQATT and CDR2 is SNEGSKA (reference sequence). CDR3 residues: CSAPTAYYGYTF. CDR3 coding DNA: TGCAGTGCTCCGACAGCCTACTATGGCTACACCTTC.

The chain combines TRBV4-1 with TRBJ2-7, with 7 bases identical to TRBD1. This CDR3 spans 15 amino acids. Germline V gives CDR1 MGHRA, CDR2 YSYEKL. The junction had 12 bases not matched to a gene; V was cut back by 5 bases and J by 5 bases. The CDR3 nucleotides read TGCGCCAGCAGCACCTTTGAGGGGGCCTTGGACGAGCAGTACTTC. It translates to CASSTFEGALDEQYF.

The chain couples TRBV4-1 to TRBJ2-3; TRBD1 might be the D (6 bases). Trimming shortened V by 0 bases and J by 4 bases, and 17 bases separated the two germline ends. This CDR3 has 17 residues. In germline, CDR1 is MGHRA, CDR2 YSYEKL. For the CDR3, the DNA is TGCGCCAGCAGCCAAGAACCCCCCGGCAGGGGAGCAGATACGCAGTATTTT. This codes for CASSQEPPGRGADTQYF.